This T cell receptor (beta chain) was recorded in a study of control samples from healthy donors and cancer patients. This clone was counted once. Assay: immunoSEQ multiplex PCR; the TCRdb copy retains only in-frame clones and omits some. This table has 100,000 to 150,000 clones, approximately 84% appearing once. This TCR was recovered from a young man in good health. Sequencing was performed on blood.

The CDR3 protein is CSVSGGIEPQHF. In DNA form, the CDR3 reads TGCAGCGTTTCGGGGGGTATTGAGCCCCAGCATTTT. The V call is TRBV29-1, the J call TRBJ1-5; a possible D gene is TRBD1 (5 bases). The V gene lost 5 bases and the J gene lost 8 bases, with 13 bases spanning the gap. From germline, CDR1 is SQVTM and CDR2 ANQGSEA. The CDR3 contains 12 residues.